Reported below is one T cell receptor beta chain. Sequencing was performed with immunoSEQ multiplex PCR; in TCRdb, only in-frame clones are kept and a portion is missing. Of over 350,000 clones listed, approximately 95% are singletons. This entry is derived from a study of shared T cell receptors in the human thymus. The sequenced sample consisted of thymocytes. This TCR came from a human donor.

CDR3 coding DNA: TGTGCCAGCAGCCGACGAGAACTAGCGGGAGGGACTAATGAGCAGTTCTTC. It yields the protein CASSRRELAGGTNEQFF. The chain combines TRBV7-3 with TRBJ2-1, with TRBD2 matching 13 bases. This CDR3 spans 17 amino acids. CDR1 and CDR2 (germline): SGHTA, FQGTGA. J gave up 7 bases and V 5 bases, and 11 bases lay outside the gene matches.